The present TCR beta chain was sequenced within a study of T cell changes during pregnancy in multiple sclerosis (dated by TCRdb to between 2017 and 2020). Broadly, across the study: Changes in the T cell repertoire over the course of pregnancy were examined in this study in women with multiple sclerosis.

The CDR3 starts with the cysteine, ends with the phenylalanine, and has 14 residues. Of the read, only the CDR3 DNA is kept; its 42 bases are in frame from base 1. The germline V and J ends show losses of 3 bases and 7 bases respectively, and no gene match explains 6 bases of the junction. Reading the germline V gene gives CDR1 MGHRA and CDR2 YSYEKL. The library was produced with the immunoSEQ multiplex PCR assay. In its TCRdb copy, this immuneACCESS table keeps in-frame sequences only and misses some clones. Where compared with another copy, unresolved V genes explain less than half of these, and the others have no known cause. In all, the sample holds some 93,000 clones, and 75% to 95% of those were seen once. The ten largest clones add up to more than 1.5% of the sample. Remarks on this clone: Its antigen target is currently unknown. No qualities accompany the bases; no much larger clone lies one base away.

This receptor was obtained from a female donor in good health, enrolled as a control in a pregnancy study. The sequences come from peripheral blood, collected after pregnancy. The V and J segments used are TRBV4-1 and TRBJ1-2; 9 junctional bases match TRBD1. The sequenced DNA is TGCGCCAGCAGCCAGGACAGGGGAAGCGGTGGCTACACCTTC. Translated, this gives CASSQDRGSGGYTF.